The rows below give T cell receptor beta chains drawn from one sample of a study of cytomegalovirus exposure and HLA in healthy donors. TCRdb keeps only in-frame clones here, not all; method: immunoSEQ multiplex PCR. The sample's table shows around 140,000 clones. What was sequenced was PBMCs. Receptor source: a man younger than 30 in good health and CMV-seronegative. Each CDR3 is given with its conserved first and last residue. Each record gives: J gene, V gene, D gene, CDR3 DNA, CDR3 protein. D genes are given only for firm matches.

J: TRBJ1-4; V: TRBV11-2; D: -; DNA: TGTGCCAGCAGCTTTGGGGCTTCGGCGGCAGTCGAAAAACTGTTTTTT; CDR3: CASSFGASAAVEKLFF
J: TRBJ2-2; V: TRBV7-2; D: TRBD2; DNA: TGTGCCAGCAGCCAGACTAGCGGGGGCACCGGGGAGCTGTTTTTT; CDR3: CASSQTSGGTGELFF
J: TRBJ2-3; V: TRBV11-3; D: -; DNA: TGTGCCAGCAGCTTAATATCCGGGACAAAGACCACAGATACGCAGTATTTT; CDR3: CASSLISGTKTTDTQYF
J: TRBJ1-6; V: TRBV19; D: -; DNA: TGTGCCAGTAGTCCTGGCCGCCTCCTCCACTTT; CDR3: CASSPGRLLHF
J: TRBJ1-1; V: TRBV7-9; D: -; DNA: TGTGCCAGCAGCTTGCTCGTCAACAGCACTGAAGCTTTCTTT; CDR3: CASSLLVNSTEAFF
J: TRBJ2-3; V: TRBV4-2; D: TRBD1; DNA: TGTGCCAGCAGCCAAGATAGCAGGGGACAGGGGTCCGCAGATACGCAGTATTTT; CDR3: CASSQDSRGQGSADTQYF
J: TRBJ2-7; V: TRBV6-5; D: -; DNA: TGTGCCAGCAGTTACATTAGTACTGCTGGTTACGAGCAGTACTTC; CDR3: CASSYISTAGYEQYF
J: TRBJ2-1; V: TRBV19; D: -; DNA: TGTGCCAGTAGAACCGGGACTGGATACAATGAGCAGTTCTTC; CDR3: CASRTGTGYNEQFF
J: TRBJ1-2; V: TRBV5-1; D: -; DNA: TGCGCCAGCAGCCGCGACAGTGCCCAGGGCTACACCTTC; CDR3: CASSRDSAQGYTF
J: TRBJ2-5; V: TRBV6-5; D: -; DNA: TGTGCCAGCAGTACCCGAGGGAGGGAGACCCAGTACTTC; CDR3: CASSTRGRETQYF
J: TRBJ2-3; V: TRBV7-7; D: TRBD2; DNA: TGTGCCAGCAGCAGGGGGGCGGGGGGCATCCTCGGCACAGATACGCAGTATTTT; CDR3: CASSRGAGGILGTDTQYF
J: TRBJ2-7; V: TRBV29-1; D: -; DNA: TGCAGCGTTTCCATCCTCCTCGGAGGCTTCGAGCAGTACTTC; CDR3: CSVSILLGGFEQYF
J: TRBJ2-3; V: TRBV5-6; D: TRBD2; DNA: TGTGCCAGCAGCTCGACTAGCGGGAGCACAGATACGCAGTATTTT; CDR3: CASSSTSGSTDTQYF
J: TRBJ2-2; V: TRBV9; D: -; DNA: TGTGCCAGCAGCGTAGGGCGGGGGGAGCTGTTTTTT; CDR3: CASSVGRGELFF
J: TRBJ2-5; V: TRBV7-6; D: TRBD2; DNA: TGTGCCAGCTTCGGGGGGACCATAGGTCCAAAGGGAGAGACCCAGTACTTC; CDR3: CASFGGTIGPKGETQYF
J: TRBJ1-5; V: TRBV28; D: -; DNA: TGTGCCAGCAGTGCAGGGACTTGGTACGGGGATCAGCCCCAGCATTTT; CDR3: CASSAGTWYGDQPQHF
J: TRBJ1-1; V: TRBV7-9; D: TRBD1; DNA: TGTGCCAGCAGCCAACCAGGGGGCGGGAGGAACACTGAAGCTTTCTTT; CDR3: CASSQPGGGRNTEAFF
J: TRBJ2-7; V: TRBV9; D: -; DNA: TGTGCCAGCAGCGTAGAGGGGGGGACCTACGAGCAGTACTTC; CDR3: CASSVEGGTYEQYF
J: TRBJ2-3; V: TRBV2; D: -; DNA: TGTGCCAACAGGGCCGGGAGTTGGACAGATACGCAGTATTTT; CDR3: CANRAGSWTDTQYF
J: TRBJ1-1; V: TRBV19; D: TRBD1; DNA: TGTGCCGCGAGGGACAGCGAATACGACGAAGCTTTCTTT; CDR3: CAARDSEYDEAFF
J: TRBJ2-1; V: TRBV7-8; D: TRBD2; DNA: TGTGCCAGCAGCTTTCGTGTAGCGGGATTTGAGCAGTTCTTC; CDR3: CASSFRVAGFEQFF
J: TRBJ2-7; V: TRBV4-2; D: TRBD2; DNA: TGTGCCAGCAGCTCAATTTCGATGACTAGCGGATACGAGCAGTACTTC; CDR3: CASSSISMTSGYEQYF
J: TRBJ1-1; V: TRBV18; D: TRBD1; DNA: TGTGCCAGCTCACGAGACAGGGACGCCGCTTTCTTT; CDR3: CASSRDRDAAFF
J: TRBJ1-1; V: TRBV5-4; D: TRBD1; DNA: TGTGCCAGCAGCTCTCACGGACAGGTGGGCACTGAAGCTTTCTTT; CDR3: CASSSHGQVGTEAFF